What follows are 19 T cell receptor beta chains derived from one specimen sequenced in a study of PD-1 blockade in classical Hodgkin lymphoma. The sample's time point: cycle 4 day 1 (C4D1), after 5 to 7 weeks of nivolumab. No patient escaped relapse after autologous stem cell transplantation, and brentuximab vedotin exposure varied. Libraries were prepared by immunoSEQ multiplex PCR; TCRdb keeps only in-frame clonotypes and omits some of them. Here the sample spans some 58,000 clones, roughly 92% being singletons. The starting material was peripheral blood mononuclear cells (PBMCs), obtained before the fourth cycle of nivolumab. The source of these receptors is a human donor with classical Hodgkin lymphoma.

This sequence joins TRBV28 and TRBJ2-7, with D perhaps matching TRBD2 (6 bases). This CDR3 has 15 residues. CDR1 is MDHEN, CDR2 SYDVKM, per germline. Trimming cost V 7 bases and J 3 bases, with 19 bases left between them. The CDR3 spells CASTPAGLGYYEQYF. The CDR3, as DNA: TGTGCCAGCACCCCTGCGGGGTTGGGGTACTACGAGCAGTACTTC.

The rearrangement links TRBV10-3 to TRBJ1-1; the D gene is possibly TRBD1 (5 bases). CDR3 length: 13 amino acids. CDR1 ENHRY and CDR2 SYGVKD come from the germline V gene. The V end lost 3 bases, the J end lost 10 bases, and 15 bases lay between the germline ends. The CDR3 loop is CAISEGTAPPAFF. CDR3 sequence (DNA): TGTGCCATCAGTGAAGGGACGGCCCCCCCAGCTTTCTTT.

The V call is TRBV7-8, the J call TRBJ2-1; D is perhaps TRBD1 or TRBD2 (5 bases each). Trimming pared 5 bases from V and 10 bases from J, leaving 30 bases between. From germline, CDR1 is SGHVS and CDR2 FQNEAQ. The CDR3 length is 18 residues. The CDR3 DNA is TGTGCCAGCAGCCCTAGATGGGGACGGGATGATCCTCGAATGGAGCAGTTCTTC. Amino acids: CASSPRWGRDDPRMEQFF.

DNA of the CDR3: TGTGCCAGTAAGGGACCGGTAGCAAATCAGCCCCAGCATTTT. Translation gives CASKGPVANQPQHF. The chain couples TRBV27 to TRBJ1-5, with D tentatively TRBD1 (5 bases). Trimming removed 9 bases at V and 4 bases at J, with 16 bases between. The CDR3 extends over 14 amino acids. In germline, CDR1 is MNHEY, CDR2 SMNVEV (reference sequence).

The rearrangement links TRBV5-1 to TRBJ2-1, with TRBD1 identical over 8 bases. This CDR3 has 16 amino acids. V gave up 6 bases and J gave up 0 bases; unmatched junction bases: 8. Germline CDR1 is SGHRS and CDR2 is YFSETQ. As DNA, the CDR3 is TGCGCCAGCAACCCGACAGGGGCGTCCTCCTACAATGAGCAGTTCTTC. Its protein is CASNPTGASSYNEQFF.

This chain links TRBV18 with TRBJ1-3; D unclear. Trimming removed 4 bases at V and 0 bases at J, with 13 bases between. Germline V gene sequence: CDR1 KGHSH, CDR2 LQKENI. CDR3 length equals 16 residues. CDR3 protein: CASSLPDTFSGNTIYF. In nucleotides, the CDR3 is TGTGCCAGCTCACTCCCCGACACCTTCTCTGGAAACACCATATATTTT.

The chain joins TRBV5-8 to TRBJ2-1; 8 nucleotides align to TRBD1. The CDR3 sequence is 17 residues long. CDR1 SGHTS and CDR2 YDEGEE come from the germline V gene. Trimming took 2 bases from V and 2 from J; bases not matched to a gene: 9. CDR3 coding DNA: TGTGCCAGCAGCTTTTATCGGACAGGGTCTGCCTACAATGAGCAGTTCTTC. It encodes CASSFYRTGSAYNEQFF.

The chain links TRBV19 to TRBJ2-7; weak D call: TRBD1 (6 bases). CDR1 is LNHDA and CDR2 is SQIVND in the germline V gene (reference sequence). V was pared by 3 bases and J by 2 bases, with 14 bases between. The CDR3 runs to 15 residues. CDR3 in amino acids: CASSINRVGAYEQYF. The CDR3 region has the DNA TGTGCCAGTAGTATTAACAGGGTGGGAGCCTACGAGCAGTACTTC.

The rearrangement uses TRBV6-5 and TRBJ1-1; D gene uncertain. Trimming stripped 5 bases from V and 1 base from J, with 8 bases between. Germline lookup yields CDR1 MNHEY and CDR2 SVGAGI. This CDR3 has 13 amino acids. Written as DNA, the CDR3 is TGTGCCAGCAGTCCCCCGGCGAACACTGAAGCTTTCTTT. It codes for CASSPPANTEAFF.

This chain connects TRBV11-2 to TRBJ2-5; 7 nucleotides align to TRBD2. Germline V CDR1 and CDR2: SGHAT, FQNNGV. The trim removed 0 bases at V and 5 bases at J, leaving 3 bases unmatched. This CDR3 is built from 14 residues. The CDR3 spells CASSLDSGPETQYF. The CDR3 DNA follows: TGTGCCAGCAGCTTAGATAGCGGGCCTGAGACCCAGTACTTC.

The chain recombines TRBV2 with TRBJ1-2; 9 bases are a match to TRBD1. The CDR3 has 18 amino acids. Germline V gene data show CDR1 as SNHLY and CDR2 as FYNNEI. J lost 5 bases, V lost 2 bases, and 15 bases had no gene match. CDR3 bases: TGTGCCAGCAGTGAAACGGTGGCCTCCTCCGGACAGGGGTATGGCTACACCTTC. Translated: CASSETVASSGQGYGYTF.

This clone has just one count. V and J are TRBV11-2 and TRBJ2-7; 9 positions agree with TRBD1. Germline V lookup: CDR1 SGHAT, CDR2 FQNNGV. The CDR3 runs to 14 residues. Losses at the gene ends were 6 bases for V and 3 bases for J; bases not matched to a gene: 6. Here the CDR3 reads CASSTGTGFYEQYF. CDR3 DNA: TGTGCCAGCAGTACCGGGACAGGGTTCTACGAGCAGTACTTC.

The chain combines TRBV12-1 with TRBJ1-1; TRBD1, the table's D call, lacks a check against the DNA. TRBV12-1 counts as a pseudogene. CDR3 length equals 16 residues. The DNA of the CDR3 is TGTGCCAGCAGCTTTGAGACAGGGGGCTTGAACACTGAAGCTTTCTTT. Translating it yields CASSFETGGLNTEAFF.

The chain joins TRBV19 to TRBJ1-5, with D unresolved. Per germline, CDR1 LNHDA and CDR2 SQIVND (reference sequence). V lost 8 bases and J lost 5, with 13 bases in between. This CDR3 contains 13 residues. CDR3 nucleotides: TGTGCCAGTGCGACGGCCGGGTATCAGCCCCAGCATTTT. Translation: CASATAGYQPQHF.

The V gene is TRBV11-2, the J gene TRBJ2-1; no definite D call. Germline V gene sequence: CDR1 SGHAT, CDR2 FQNNGV. Trimming cost V 5 bases and J 4 bases, with 12 bases left between them. The CDR3 covers 14 residues. The CDR3 spells CASSDERAYNEQFF. CDR3 DNA: TGTGCCAGCAGCGACGAACGGGCGTACAATGAGCAGTTCTTC.

The rearrangement links TRBV5-5 to TRBJ1-6, with D tentatively TRBD1 (6 bases). This CDR3 is built from 15 residues. V shed 0 bases and J shed 10 bases, with 14 bases lying between them. CDR1 is SGHKS and CDR2 is YYEKEE in the germline V gene (reference sequence). CDR3 protein: CASSLATGADSPLHF. The CDR3 DNA reads as TGTGCCAGCAGCTTGGCCACGGGGGCGGACTCACCCCTCCACTTT.

The chain couples TRBV21-1 to TRBJ2-5; the table assigns TRBD2, which was not confirmed against the DNA. TRBV21-1 is recorded as a pseudogene. This CDR3 is built from 14 residues. The CDR3 nucleotides read TGTGCCAGCAGCAAAGGAGGATTCCAAGAGACCCAGTACTTC. Its translation: CASSKGGFQETQYF.

The chain is built from TRBV10-3 and TRBJ1-1; D is ambiguous. V was clipped by 2 bases and J by 1 base, with 5 bases between them. CDR1 is ENHRY and CDR2 is SYGVKD in the germline V gene. The CDR3 covers 13 residues. The CDR3 DNA sequence: TGTGCCATCAGTGAGGCGGAGAACACTGAAGCTTTCTTT. As protein: CAISEAENTEAFF.

The rearrangement joins TRBV28 to TRBJ2-7; possible D gene TRBD2, 5 bases. Germline CDR1 and CDR2: MDHEN and SYDVKM. This CDR3 has 14 amino acids. V was shortened by 3 bases and J by 3 bases, with 12 bases between the two germline ends. CDR3 region: CASSFAGINYEQYF. The DNA of the CDR3 is TGTGCCAGCAGTTTTGCGGGCATAAACTACGAGCAGTACTTC.